Each of the 4 T cell receptor beta chains below was sequenced from the same sample in a study of cytomegalovirus exposure and HLA in healthy donors. The PCR employed 60 Vbeta primers together with 13 Jbeta primers. Some clones are missing from TCRdb's copy, which holds only in-frame ones; the method was immunoSEQ multiplex PCR. Found here are 100,000 to 150,000 clones, over 80% of them singletons; the top ten hold about 1.2%. The specimen sequenced was PBMCs. Source of these receptors: a boy younger than 18 in good health and CMV-seronegative.

V usage is TRBV6-1 and J usage is TRBJ2-7; 7 positions match TRBD2. Per the germline V gene, CDR1 is MNHNS and CDR2 is SASEGT. The CDR3 is made up of 14 amino acids. With 6 bases clipped from V and 3 bases from J, the junction kept 8 bases outside the gene matches. The CDR3 here is CASRASGVNYEQYF. The CDR3 coding sequence is TGTGCCAGCAGGGCTAGCGGAGTAAACTACGAGCAGTACTTC.

This clone was found once. The chain links TRBV19 to TRBJ2-1, with 8 nucleotides matching TRBD2. Trimming took 3 bases from V and 0 from J; bases not matched to a gene: 7. Germline V CDR1 and CDR2: LNHDA, SQIVND (reference sequence). CDR3 size: 17 residues. CDR3: CASSIGLAASSYNEQFF. The CDR3 coding sequence is TGTGCCAGTAGTATCGGACTAGCTGCCAGCTCCTACAATGAGCAGTTCTTC.

V is TRBV27 and J is TRBJ2-1, with D perhaps TRBD2 (5 bases). With 7 bases removed from V and 16 bases from J, the gap between germline ends came to 20 bases. This CDR3 is built from 12 residues. The germline CDR1 and CDR2 sequences are MNHEY and SMNVEV (reference sequence). The CDR3 region has the DNA TGTGCCAGCACCACCGGAGGCTATATTCTATTCTTC. Its protein is CASTTGGYILFF.

This chain connects TRBV2 to TRBJ2-7; TRBD1 is a possible D gene (5 bases). The CDR3 runs to 17 residues. Germline CDR1 and CDR2: SNHLY and FYNNEI. Deletions cut 2 bases from V and 0 bases from J, with 17 bases between. This CDR3 reads CASSEYFYRYLSYEQYF. CDR3 bases: TGTGCCAGCAGTGAATACTTCTACAGGTACCTCTCCTACGAGCAGTACTTC.